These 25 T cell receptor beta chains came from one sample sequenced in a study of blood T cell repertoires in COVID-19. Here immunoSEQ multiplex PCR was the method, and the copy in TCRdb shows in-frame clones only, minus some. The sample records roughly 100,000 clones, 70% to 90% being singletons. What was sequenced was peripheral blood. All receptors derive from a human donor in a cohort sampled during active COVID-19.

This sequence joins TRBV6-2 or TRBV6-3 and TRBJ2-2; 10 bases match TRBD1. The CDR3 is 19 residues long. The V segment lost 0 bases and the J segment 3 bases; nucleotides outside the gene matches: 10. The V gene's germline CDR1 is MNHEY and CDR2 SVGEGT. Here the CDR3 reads CASSYSIGTGVRDTGELFF. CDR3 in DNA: TGTGCCAGCAGTTACTCGATTGGGACAGGGGTTAGGGACACCGGGGAGCTGTTTTTT.

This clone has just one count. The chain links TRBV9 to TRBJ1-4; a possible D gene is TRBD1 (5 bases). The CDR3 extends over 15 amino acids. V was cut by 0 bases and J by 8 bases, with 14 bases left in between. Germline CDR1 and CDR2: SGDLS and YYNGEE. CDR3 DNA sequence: TGTGCCAGCAGCGTAGGGTTAGGGGTCGGGGAAAAACTGTTTTTT. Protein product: CASSVGLGVGEKLFF.

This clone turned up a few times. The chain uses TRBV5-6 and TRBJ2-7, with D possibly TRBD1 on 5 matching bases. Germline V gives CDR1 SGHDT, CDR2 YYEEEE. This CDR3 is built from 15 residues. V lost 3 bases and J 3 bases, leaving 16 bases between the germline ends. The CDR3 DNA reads TGTGCCAGCAGCTCTGTTGGCCAGGGTTACTACGAGCAGTACTTC. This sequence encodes CASSSVGQGYYEQYF.

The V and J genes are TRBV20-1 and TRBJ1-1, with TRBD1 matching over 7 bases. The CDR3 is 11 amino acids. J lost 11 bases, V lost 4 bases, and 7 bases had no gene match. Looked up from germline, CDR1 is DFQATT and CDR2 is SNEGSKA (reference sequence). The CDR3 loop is CSAIQGQAAFF. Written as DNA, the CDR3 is TGCAGTGCTATCCAAGGACAGGCGGCTTTCTTT.

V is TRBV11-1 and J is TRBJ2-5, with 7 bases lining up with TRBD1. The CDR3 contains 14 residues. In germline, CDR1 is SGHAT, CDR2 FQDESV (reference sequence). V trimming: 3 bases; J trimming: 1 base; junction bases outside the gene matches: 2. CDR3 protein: CASSFDRAQETQYF. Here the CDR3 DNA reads TGTGCCAGCAGCTTTGACAGGGCCCAAGAGACCCAGTACTTC.

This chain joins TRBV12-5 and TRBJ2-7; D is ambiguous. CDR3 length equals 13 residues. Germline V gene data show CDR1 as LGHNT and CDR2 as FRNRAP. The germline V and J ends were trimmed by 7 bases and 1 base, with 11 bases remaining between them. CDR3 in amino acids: CASDSPISYEQYF. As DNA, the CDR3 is TGTGCTAGTGACTCGCCGATATCCTACGAGCAGTACTTC.

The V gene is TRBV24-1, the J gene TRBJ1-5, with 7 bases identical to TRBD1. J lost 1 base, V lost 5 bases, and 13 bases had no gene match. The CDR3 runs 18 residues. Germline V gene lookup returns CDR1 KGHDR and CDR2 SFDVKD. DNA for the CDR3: TGTGCCACCAGTGCCTCCTCAGGGGGGCCCGGGAGCAATCAGCCCCAGCATTTT. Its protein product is CATSASSGGPGSNQPQHF.

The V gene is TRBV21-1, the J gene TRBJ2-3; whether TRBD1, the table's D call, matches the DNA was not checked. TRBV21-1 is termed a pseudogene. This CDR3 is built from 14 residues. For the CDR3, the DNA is TGTGCCAGCAGCAAACGGGACACCCATAATACGCAGTATTTT. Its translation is CASSKRDTHNTQYF.

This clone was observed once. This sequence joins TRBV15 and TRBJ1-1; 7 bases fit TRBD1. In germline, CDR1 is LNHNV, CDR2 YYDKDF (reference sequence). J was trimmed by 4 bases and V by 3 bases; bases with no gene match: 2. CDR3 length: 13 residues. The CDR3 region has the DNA TGTGCCACCAGCAGCGACAGGGTCACTGAAGCTTTCTTT. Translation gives CATSSDRVTEAFF.

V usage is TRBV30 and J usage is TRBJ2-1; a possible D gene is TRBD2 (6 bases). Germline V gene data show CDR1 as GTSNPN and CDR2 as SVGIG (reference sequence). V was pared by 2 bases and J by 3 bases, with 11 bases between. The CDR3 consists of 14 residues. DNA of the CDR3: TGTGCCTGGAGTACTGGGGGGATCTACAATGAGCAGTTCTTC. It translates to CAWSTGGIYNEQFF.

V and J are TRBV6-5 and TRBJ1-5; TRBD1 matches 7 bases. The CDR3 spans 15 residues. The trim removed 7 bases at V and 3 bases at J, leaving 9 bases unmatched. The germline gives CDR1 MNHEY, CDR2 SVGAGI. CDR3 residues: CASKGTETPNQPQHF. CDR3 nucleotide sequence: TGTGCCAGCAAAGGGACAGAGACACCCAATCAGCCCCAGCATTTT.

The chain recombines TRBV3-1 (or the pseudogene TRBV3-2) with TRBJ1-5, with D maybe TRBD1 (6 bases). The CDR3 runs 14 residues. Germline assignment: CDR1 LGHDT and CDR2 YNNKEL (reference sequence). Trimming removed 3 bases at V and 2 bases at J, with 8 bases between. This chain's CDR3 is CASSQGHGNQPQHF. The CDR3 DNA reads TGTGCCAGCAGCCAGGGACACGGCAATCAGCCCCAGCATTTT.

The CDR3 sequence is CAWSTPRGDMGNRQPQHF. CDR3 sequence (DNA): TGTGCCTGGTCGACTCCCCGGGGAGACATGGGGAATCGTCAGCCCCAGCATTTT. The rearrangement joins TRBV30 to TRBJ1-5; D is unresolved. With 5 bases removed from V and 6 bases from J, the gap between germline ends came to 29 bases. The CDR3 loop spans 18 amino acids. CDR1 is GTSNPN, CDR2 SVGIG, per germline (reference sequence).

This CDR3 reads CASSPQQGARLGYGYTF. CDR3 in DNA: TGTGCCAGCAGCCCCCAACAGGGGGCGCGGTTAGGGTATGGCTACACCTTC. V is TRBV5-4 and J is TRBJ1-2; TRBD1 aligns across 9 bases. V dropped 4 bases and J dropped 5; count of bases not matched to a gene: 15. Germline V CDR1 and CDR2: SGHNT, YYREEE (reference sequence). The CDR3 length is 17 residues.

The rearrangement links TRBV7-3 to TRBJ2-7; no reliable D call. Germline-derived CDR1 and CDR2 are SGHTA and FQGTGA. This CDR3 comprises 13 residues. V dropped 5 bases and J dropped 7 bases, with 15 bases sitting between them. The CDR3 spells CASSPQDFSEQYF. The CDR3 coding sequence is TGTGCCAGCAGCCCCCAAGATTTTAGTGAGCAGTACTTC.

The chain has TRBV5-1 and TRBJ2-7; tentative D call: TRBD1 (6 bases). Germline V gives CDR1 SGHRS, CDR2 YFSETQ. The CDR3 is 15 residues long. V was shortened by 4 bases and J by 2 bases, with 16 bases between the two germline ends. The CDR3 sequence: CASSDSGQSTYEQYF. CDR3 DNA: TGCGCCAGCAGCGACTCTGGACAGTCTACCTACGAGCAGTACTTC.

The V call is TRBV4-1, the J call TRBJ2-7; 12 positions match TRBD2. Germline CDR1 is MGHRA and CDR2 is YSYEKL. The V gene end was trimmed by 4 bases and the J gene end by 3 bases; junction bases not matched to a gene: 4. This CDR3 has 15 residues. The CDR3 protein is CASSRSSGGVYEQYF. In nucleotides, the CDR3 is TGCGCCAGCAGCCGATCTAGCGGGGGGGTCTACGAGCAGTACTTC.

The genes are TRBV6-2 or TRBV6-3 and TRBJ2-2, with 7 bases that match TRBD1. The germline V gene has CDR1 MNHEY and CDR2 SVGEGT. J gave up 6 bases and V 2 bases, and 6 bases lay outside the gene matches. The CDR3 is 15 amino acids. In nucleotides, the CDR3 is TGTGCCAGCAGTTACAGTAAGGGGGCGGCCGGGGAGCTGTTTTTT. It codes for CASSYSKGAAGELFF.

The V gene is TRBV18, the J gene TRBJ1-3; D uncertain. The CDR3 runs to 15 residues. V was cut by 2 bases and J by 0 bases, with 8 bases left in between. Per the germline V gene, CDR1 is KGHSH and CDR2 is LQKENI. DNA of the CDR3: TGTGCCAGCTCACCAATAGAGCTCTCTGGAAACACCATATATTTT. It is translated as CASSPIELSGNTIYF.

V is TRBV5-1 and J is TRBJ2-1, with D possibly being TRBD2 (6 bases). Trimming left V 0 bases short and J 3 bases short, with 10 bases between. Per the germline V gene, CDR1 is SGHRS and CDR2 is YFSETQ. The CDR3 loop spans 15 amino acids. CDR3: CASSLVGGIYNEQFF. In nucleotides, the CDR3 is TGCGCCAGCAGCTTGGTCGGCGGGATCTACAATGAGCAGTTCTTC.

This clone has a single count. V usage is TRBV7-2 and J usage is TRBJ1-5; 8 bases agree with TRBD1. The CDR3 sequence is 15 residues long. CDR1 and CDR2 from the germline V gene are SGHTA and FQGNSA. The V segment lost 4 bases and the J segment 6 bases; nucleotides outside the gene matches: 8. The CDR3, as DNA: TGTGCCAGCAGCTCCGGACAGGGTAGGAGTCAGCCCCAGCATTTT. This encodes CASSSGQGRSQPQHF.

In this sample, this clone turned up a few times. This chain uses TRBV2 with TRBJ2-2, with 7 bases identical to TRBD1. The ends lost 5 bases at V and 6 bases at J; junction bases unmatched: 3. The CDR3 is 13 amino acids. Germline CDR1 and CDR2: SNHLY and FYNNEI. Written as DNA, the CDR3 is TGTGCCAGCAGTAAGACAGGGTCCGGGGAGCTGTTTTTT. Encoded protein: CASSKTGSGELFF. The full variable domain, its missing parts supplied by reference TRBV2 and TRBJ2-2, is EPEVTQTPSHQVTQMGQEVILRCVPISNHLYFYWYRQILGQKVEFLVSFYNNEISEKSEIFDDQFSVERPDGSNFTLKIRSTKLEDSAMYFCASSKTGSGELFFGEGSRLTVL.

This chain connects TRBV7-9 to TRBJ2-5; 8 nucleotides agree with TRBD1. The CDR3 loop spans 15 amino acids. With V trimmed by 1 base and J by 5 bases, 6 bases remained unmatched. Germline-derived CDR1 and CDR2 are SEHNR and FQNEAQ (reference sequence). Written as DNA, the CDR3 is TGTGCCAGCAGCTTAGGGACAGGGTGGAGGGAGACCCAGTACTTC. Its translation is CASSLGTGWRETQYF.

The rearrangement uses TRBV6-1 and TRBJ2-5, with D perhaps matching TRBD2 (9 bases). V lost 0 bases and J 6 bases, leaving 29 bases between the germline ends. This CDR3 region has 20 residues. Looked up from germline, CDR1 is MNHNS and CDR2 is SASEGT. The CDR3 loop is CASSEAQGVTRLAGRKTQYF. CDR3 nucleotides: TGTGCCAGCAGTGAAGCACAGGGGGTAACCAGGCTAGCGGGGCGAAAGACCCAGTACTTC.

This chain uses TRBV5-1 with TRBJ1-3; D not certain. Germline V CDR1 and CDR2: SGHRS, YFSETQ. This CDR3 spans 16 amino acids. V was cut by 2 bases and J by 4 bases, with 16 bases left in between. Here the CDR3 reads CASSFSGPSGGNTIYF. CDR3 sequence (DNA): TGCGCCAGCAGCTTCTCCGGGCCTTCGGGGGGAAACACCATATATTTT.